One T cell receptor (beta chain) is described in this entry. What it binds is unknown. The sample originates from a study of shared clonotypes between healthy human individuals. Study-wide results and limits: Few donors restricted represented genetic and exposure-history diversity.

Here immunoSEQ multiplex PCR was the method, and the copy in TCRdb shows in-frame clones only, minus some. The sample yields around 450,000 clones, more than 75% seen once. Every contributor of samples was a Caucasian grown-up residing in Nashville, Tennessee. The receptor's source is a woman aged 35 to 49 in good health. Some clones in this sample may be carry-over from other donors' samples. Sequenced material: PBMCs.

In DNA, the CDR3 is TGTGCCAGCAGTAGATTTGCAGGGGGCACAGATACGCAGTATTTT. Protein sequence: CASSRFAGGTDTQYF. This chain links TRBV6-5 with TRBJ2-3; D may be TRBD1 (6 bases). The CDR3 consists of 15 residues. Germline CDR1 is MNHEY and CDR2 is SVGAGI. Between the trimmed V and J ends, which lost 5 bases and 1 base, there was a span of 13 bases.